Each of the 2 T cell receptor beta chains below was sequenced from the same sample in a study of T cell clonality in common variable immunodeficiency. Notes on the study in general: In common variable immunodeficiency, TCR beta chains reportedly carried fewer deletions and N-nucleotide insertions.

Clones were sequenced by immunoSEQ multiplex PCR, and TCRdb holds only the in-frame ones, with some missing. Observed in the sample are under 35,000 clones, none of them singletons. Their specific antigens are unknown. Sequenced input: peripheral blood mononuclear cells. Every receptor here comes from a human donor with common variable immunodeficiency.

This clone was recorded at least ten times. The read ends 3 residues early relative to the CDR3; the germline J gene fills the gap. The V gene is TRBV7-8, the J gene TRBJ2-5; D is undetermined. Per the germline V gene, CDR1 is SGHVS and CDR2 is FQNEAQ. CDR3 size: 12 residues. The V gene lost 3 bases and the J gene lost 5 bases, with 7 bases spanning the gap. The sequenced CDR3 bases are TGTGCCAGCAGCTTCGATCGGGAGACC. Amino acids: CASSFDRET. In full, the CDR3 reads CASSFDRETQYF.

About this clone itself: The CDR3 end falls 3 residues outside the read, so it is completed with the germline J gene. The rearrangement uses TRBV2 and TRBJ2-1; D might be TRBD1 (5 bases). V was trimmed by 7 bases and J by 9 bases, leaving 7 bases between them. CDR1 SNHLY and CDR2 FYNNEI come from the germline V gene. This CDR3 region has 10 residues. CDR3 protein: CASIGAEQFF. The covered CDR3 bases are TGTGCCAGCATAGGGGCTGAG.